This TCR beta chain was captured in a study of T cell repertoires in cytomegalovirus infection. About the research overall: A matching HLA type, together with CMV infection, was signaled by public TCR beta signatures.

Germline V gives CDR1 SGHTA, CDR2 FQGTGA. The CDR3 extends over 14 amino acids. V was clipped by 2 bases and J by 5 bases, with 13 bases between them. TCRdb used MiXCR to reprocess the reads, holding one entry per CDR3 protein. The table includes fewer than 350,000 distinct CDR3 sequences, around a sixth detected once. The study, taken as a whole, reports: CMV carriers having the relevant HLA were flagged by cumulative public TCR beta family frequency.

This clonotype was recorded a few times. Antigen unknown. The source is a human donor in good health (CMV status not recorded). Some clones in this sample may be carry-over from other donors' samples. Material for sequencing was PBMCs. This chain joins TRBV7-3 and TRBJ2-7; TRBD2 might be the D (7 bases). The CDR3 DNA reads as TGTGCCAGCAGCTTAGAAGGGGGAGGGAACGAGCAGTACTTC. Its translation is CASSLEGGGNEQYF.